Following are 11 T cell receptor beta chains from one sample sequenced in a study of shared clonotypes between healthy human individuals. Terminally differentiated effector memory CD45RA+ cells were excluded by CCR7 positive selection of CD45RO-negative cells. The method was immunoSEQ multiplex PCR; TCRdb's version includes in-frame clones alone and lacks a portion of them. This sample carries about 2.2 million clones, about 94% of them seen once, and the ten largest clones take approximately 1.7%. Sequenced material: naive CD8+ T cells from PBMCs. These receptors originate from a man younger than 35 in good health. Some clones in this sample may be carry-over from other donors' samples.

J is TRBJ1-1 and V is TRBV27; D is undetermined. From germline, CDR1 is MNHEY and CDR2 SMNVEV (reference sequence). This CDR3 is built from 16 residues. V was shortened by 8 bases and J by 1 base, with 20 bases between the two germline ends. DNA of the CDR3: TGTGCCAGCTATATTACAAGGGTAGAGGGGAACACTGAAGCTTTCTTT. It yields the protein CASYITRVEGNTEAFF.

The chain combines TRBV13 with TRBJ1-5, with D perhaps TRBD1 (5 bases). Between the trimmed V and J ends, which lost 3 bases and 1 base, there was a span of 7 bases. CDR3 size: 14 residues. CDR1 and CDR2 (germline): PRHDT, FYEKMQ (reference sequence). The DNA for the CDR3 is TGTGCCAGCAGCTTCCGGGGCAGCAATCAGCCCCAGCATTTT. Encoded protein: CASSFRGSNQPQHF.

This chain links TRBV7-2 with TRBJ2-7; D might be TRBD2 (5 bases). The CDR3 spans 15 residues. Looked up from germline, CDR1 is SGHTA and CDR2 is FQGNSA. V was pared by 1 base and J by 2 bases, with 12 bases between. For the CDR3, the DNA is TGTGCCAGCAGCTTAGTTCACAGCGGCCCCTACGAGCAGTACTTC. This translates into CASSLVHSGPYEQYF.

Only a few counts were recorded for this clone. J is TRBJ1-5 and V is TRBV28; unclear D gene. This CDR3 has 13 amino acids. Trimming left V 3 bases short and J 7 bases short, with 10 bases between. CDR1 MDHEN and CDR2 SYDVKM come from the germline V gene. The CDR3 here is CASSLSLAQPQHF. CDR3 sequence (DNA): TGTGCCAGCAGTTTGTCACTGGCCCAGCCCCAGCATTTT.

The rearrangement links TRBV6-1 to TRBJ1-2; 9 bases are shared with TRBD1. J gave up 9 bases and V 0 bases, and 11 bases lay outside the gene matches. The CDR3 loop spans 16 amino acids. The germline CDR1 and CDR2 sequences are MNHNS and SASEGT. CDR3 nucleotide sequence: TGTGCCAGCAGTGAAGCCCCCCGGGACAGGGTGCCAAGCTACACCTTC. Its protein product is CASSEAPRDRVPSYTF.

This clone was found once. The rearrangement joins TRBV9 to TRBJ2-1; 11 bases map to TRBD2. Unmatched junction bases numbered 5, after V lost 0 bases and J lost 6 bases. CDR1 and CDR2 from the germline V gene are SGDLS and YYNGEE. The CDR3 covers 16 residues. CDR3 nucleotide sequence: TGTGCCAGCAGCGTAGGTGGGACTAGCGGATTCAATGAGCAGTTCTTC. It specifies CASSVGGTSGFNEQFF.

The V gene is TRBV27, the J gene TRBJ2-7, with D unresolved. This CDR3 contains 13 residues. V was shortened by 0 bases and J by 5 bases, with 8 bases between the two germline ends. Germline V CDR1 and CDR2: MNHEY, SMNVEV (reference sequence). CDR3 amino acids: CASSLSFRNEQYF. The CDR3 DNA reads as TGTGCCAGCAGTTTATCCTTTAGGAACGAGCAGTACTTC.

This CDR3 reads CATSRDPRTSGNTGELFF. DNA of the CDR3: TGTGCCACCAGCAGAGACCCAAGGACTAGCGGTAACACCGGGGAGCTGTTTTTT. The chain couples TRBV15 to TRBJ2-2, with TRBD2 matching over 10 bases. The CDR3 length is 18 residues. Losses at the gene ends were 0 bases for V and 2 bases for J; bases not matched to a gene: 6. CDR1 and CDR2 from the germline V gene are LNHNV and YYDKDF (reference sequence).

The chain uses TRBV4-3 and TRBJ1-1; D ambiguous. The germline gives CDR1 LGHNA, CDR2 YSLEER. The germline V and J ends were trimmed by 0 bases and 8 bases, with 10 bases remaining between them. CDR3 length: 13 amino acids. The CDR3 sequence is CASSQDSLEEAFF. Here the CDR3 DNA reads TGCGCCAGCAGCCAAGACAGCCTCGAGGAAGCTTTCTTT.

Written as DNA, the CDR3 is TGTGCCAGCAGCAATGGGACAGTAGGGTGGATTAACTATGGCTACACCTTC. It translates to CASSNGTVGWINYGYTF. The chain is built from TRBV21-1 and TRBJ1-2; the table's D call, TRBD1, was not checked against the DNA. TRBV21-1 is shown as a pseudogene. CDR3 length equals 17 residues.

This clone has only one observation. This chain uses TRBV28 with TRBJ2-4; no reliable D call. The CDR3 runs to 16 residues. Trimming stripped 3 bases from V and 0 bases from J, with 12 bases between. From germline, CDR1 is MDHEN and CDR2 SYDVKM. The CDR3 region is CASSFSDAPAKNIQYF. CDR3 nucleotide sequence: TGTGCCAGCAGTTTCTCTGACGCCCCAGCCAAAAACATTCAGTACTTC.